The 5 T cell receptor beta chains reported below all come from one sample, sequenced in a study of blood T cell repertoires in COVID-19. Using immunoSEQ multiplex PCR, the repertoire was profiled, and TCRdb retains in-frame clones only, with some absent. Among 120,000 to 150,000 clones listed, 84% were seen once. The specimen was PBMCs or T cells enriched from blood (not recorded which). The receptors originated from a man aged 45-60 years in a cohort exposed to, infected with or recovered from COVID-19 (not recorded which).

The CDR3 here is CASSAWAGFNTEAFF. For the CDR3, the DNA is TGTGCCAGCAGCGCCTGGGCAGGGTTCAACACTGAAGCTTTCTTT. This sequence joins TRBV9 and TRBJ1-1, with D tentatively TRBD1 (5 bases). CDR1 is SGDLS, CDR2 YYNGEE, per germline. The CDR3 runs 15 residues. Between the trimmed V and J ends, which lost 3 bases and 2 bases, there was a span of 14 bases.

V is TRBV28 and J is TRBJ2-3; D is unresolved. The CDR3 consists of 13 residues. Germline CDR1 reads MDHEN; CDR2 reads SYDVKM. V was pared by 5 bases and J by 7 bases, with 13 bases between. The CDR3 sequence: CASSTYMVNTQYF. The CDR3 nucleotides are TGTGCCAGCAGTACATACATGGTTAATACGCAGTATTTT.

This chain uses TRBV28 with TRBJ2-2, with 9 positions matching TRBD1. Trimming took 6 bases from V and 9 from J; bases not matched to a gene: 11. This CDR3 is 15 amino acids long. Germline assignment: CDR1 MDHEN and CDR2 SYDVKM. The CDR3 nucleotides are TGTGCCAGCAGCCGGGACAGGGTATCGTCTCGGGAGCTGTTTTTT. It specifies CASSRDRVSSRELFF.

CDR3 sequence (DNA): TGTGCCAGCAGCTTAGACCCGGGAACGGGTGGAAACACCATATATTTT. Its translation: CASSLDPGTGGNTIYF. The chain carries TRBV7-2 and TRBJ1-3; unclear D gene. Germline assignment: CDR1 SGHTA and CDR2 FQGNSA. Trimming shortened V by 1 base and J by 3 bases, and 13 bases separated the two germline ends. There are 16 residues in the CDR3.

V is TRBV19 and J is TRBJ1-1; D may be TRBD1 (5 bases). CDR1 and CDR2 from the germline V gene are LNHDA and SQIVND (reference sequence). The CDR3 is made up of 15 amino acids. Trimming removed 10 bases at V and 0 bases at J, with 18 bases between. CDR3 loop: CATQIPGLMNTEAFF. DNA for the CDR3: TGTGCCACCCAAATTCCGGGACTCATGAACACTGAAGCTTTCTTT.